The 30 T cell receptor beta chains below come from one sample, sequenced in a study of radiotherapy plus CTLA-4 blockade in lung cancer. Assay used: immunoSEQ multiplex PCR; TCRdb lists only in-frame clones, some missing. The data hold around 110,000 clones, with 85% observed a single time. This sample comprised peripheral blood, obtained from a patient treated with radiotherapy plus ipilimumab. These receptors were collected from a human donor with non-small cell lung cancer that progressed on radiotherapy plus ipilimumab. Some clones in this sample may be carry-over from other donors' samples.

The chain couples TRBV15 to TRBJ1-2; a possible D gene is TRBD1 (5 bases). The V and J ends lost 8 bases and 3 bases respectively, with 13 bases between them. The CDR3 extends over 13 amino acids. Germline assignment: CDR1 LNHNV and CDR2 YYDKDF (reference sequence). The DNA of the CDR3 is TGTGCCACCGGCCAGGGAAGTGACTATGGCTACACCTTC. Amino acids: CATGQGSDYGYTF.

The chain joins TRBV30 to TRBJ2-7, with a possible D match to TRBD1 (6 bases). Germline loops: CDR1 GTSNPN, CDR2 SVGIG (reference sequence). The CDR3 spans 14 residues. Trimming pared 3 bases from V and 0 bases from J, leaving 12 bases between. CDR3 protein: CAWRNNRVSYEQYF. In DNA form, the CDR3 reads TGTGCCTGGAGGAACAACAGGGTCTCCTACGAGCAGTACTTC.

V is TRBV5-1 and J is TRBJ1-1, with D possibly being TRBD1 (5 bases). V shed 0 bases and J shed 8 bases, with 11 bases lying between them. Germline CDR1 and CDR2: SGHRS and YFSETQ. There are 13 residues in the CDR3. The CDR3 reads CASSLDRSLEAFF. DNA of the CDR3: TGCGCCAGCAGCTTGGACAGGAGTCTCGAAGCTTTCTTT.

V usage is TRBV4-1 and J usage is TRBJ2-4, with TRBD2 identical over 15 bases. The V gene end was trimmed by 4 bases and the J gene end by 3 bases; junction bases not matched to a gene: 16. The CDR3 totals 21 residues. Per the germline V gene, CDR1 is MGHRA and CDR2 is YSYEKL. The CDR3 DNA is TGCGCCAGCAGCCCCGGACAGGTCGGACTAGCGGGGGGGCCGGGCAAAAACATTCAGTACTTC. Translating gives CASSPGQVGLAGGPGKNIQYF.

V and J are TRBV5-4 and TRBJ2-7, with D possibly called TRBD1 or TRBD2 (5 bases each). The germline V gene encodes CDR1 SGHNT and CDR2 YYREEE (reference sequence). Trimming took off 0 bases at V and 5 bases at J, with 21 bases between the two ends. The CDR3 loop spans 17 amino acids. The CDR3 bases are TGTGCCAGCAGCTTGGGGGGGAATGTGAGAGGGTCGGACGAGCAGTACTTC. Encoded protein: CASSLGGNVRGSDEQYF.

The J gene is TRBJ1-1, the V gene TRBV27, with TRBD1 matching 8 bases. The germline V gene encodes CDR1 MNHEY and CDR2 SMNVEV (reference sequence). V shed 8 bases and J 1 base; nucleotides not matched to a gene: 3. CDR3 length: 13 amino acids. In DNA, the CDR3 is TGTGCCAGCCGGACAGGGACGAACACTGAAGCTTTCTTT. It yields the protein CASRTGTNTEAFF.

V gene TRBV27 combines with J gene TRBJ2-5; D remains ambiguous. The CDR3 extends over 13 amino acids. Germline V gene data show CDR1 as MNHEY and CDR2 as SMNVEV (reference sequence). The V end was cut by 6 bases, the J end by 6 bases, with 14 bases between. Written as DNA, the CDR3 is TGTGCCAGCAGGTTGACATTTGGGAAGACCCAGTACTTC. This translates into CASRLTFGKTQYF.

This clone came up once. DNA of the CDR3: TGCAGCGTTGAGGCCCTAGCCAAAAACATTCAGTACTTC. Residues: CSVEALAKNIQYF. V usage is TRBV29-1 and J usage is TRBJ2-4; D uncertain. Trimming removed 3 bases from V and 0 bases from J, with 6 bases in between. This CDR3 spans 13 amino acids. Germline CDR1 and CDR2: SQVTM and ANQGSEA.

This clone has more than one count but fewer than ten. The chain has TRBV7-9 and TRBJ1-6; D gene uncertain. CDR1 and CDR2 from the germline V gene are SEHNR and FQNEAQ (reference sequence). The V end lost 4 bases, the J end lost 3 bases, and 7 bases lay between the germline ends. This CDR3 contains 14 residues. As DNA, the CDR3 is TGTGCCAGCAGCTCACATCTCTATAATTCACCCCTCCACTTT. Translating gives CASSSHLYNSPLHF.

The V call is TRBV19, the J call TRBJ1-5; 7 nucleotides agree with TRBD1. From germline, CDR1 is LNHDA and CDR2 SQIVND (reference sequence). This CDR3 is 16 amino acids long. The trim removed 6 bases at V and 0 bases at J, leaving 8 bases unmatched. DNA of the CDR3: TGTGCCAGTAGGGGACAGTCCGTTTATAGCAATCAGCCCCAGCATTTT. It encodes CASRGQSVYSNQPQHF.

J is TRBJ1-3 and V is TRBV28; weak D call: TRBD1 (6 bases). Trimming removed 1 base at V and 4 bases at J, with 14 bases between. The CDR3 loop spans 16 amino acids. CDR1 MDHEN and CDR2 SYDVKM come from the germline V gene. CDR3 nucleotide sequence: TGTGCCAGCAGTTTATTTGGGGGCTCGGTGGGAAACACCATATATTTT. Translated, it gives CASSLFGGSVGNTIYF.

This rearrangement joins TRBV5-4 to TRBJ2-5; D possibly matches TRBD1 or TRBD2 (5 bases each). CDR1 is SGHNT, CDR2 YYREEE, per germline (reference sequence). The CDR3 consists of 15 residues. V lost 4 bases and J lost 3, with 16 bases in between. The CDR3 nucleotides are TGTGCCAGCAGCCTACGCCCGGGACCGAAAGAGACCCAGTACTTC. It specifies CASSLRPGPKETQYF.

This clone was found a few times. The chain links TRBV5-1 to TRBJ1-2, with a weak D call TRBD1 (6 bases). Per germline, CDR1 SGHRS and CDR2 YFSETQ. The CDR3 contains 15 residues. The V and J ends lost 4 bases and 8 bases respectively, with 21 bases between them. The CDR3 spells CASSQTGLSGGGYTF. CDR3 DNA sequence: TGCGCCAGCAGCCAAACAGGGCTCTCCGGGGGCGGCTACACCTTC.

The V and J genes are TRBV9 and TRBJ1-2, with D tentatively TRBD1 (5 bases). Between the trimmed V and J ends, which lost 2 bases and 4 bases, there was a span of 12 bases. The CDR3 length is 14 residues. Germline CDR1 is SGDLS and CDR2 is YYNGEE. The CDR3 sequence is CASSVDGHAYGYTF. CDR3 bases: TGTGCCAGCAGCGTCGATGGACACGCCTATGGCTACACCTTC.

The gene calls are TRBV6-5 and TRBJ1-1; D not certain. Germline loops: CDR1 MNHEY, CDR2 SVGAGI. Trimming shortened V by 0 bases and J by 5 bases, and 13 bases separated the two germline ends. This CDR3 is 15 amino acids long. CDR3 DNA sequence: TGTGCCAGCAGTTACTCTGCCGTATGGGGTACTGAAGCTTTCTTT. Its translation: CASSYSAVWGTEAFF.

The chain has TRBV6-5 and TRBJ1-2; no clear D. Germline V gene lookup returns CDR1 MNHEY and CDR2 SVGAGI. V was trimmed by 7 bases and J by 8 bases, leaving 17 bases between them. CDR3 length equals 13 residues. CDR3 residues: CASKTPRASGYTF. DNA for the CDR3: TGTGCCAGCAAAACCCCCCGGGCCTCAGGCTACACCTTC.

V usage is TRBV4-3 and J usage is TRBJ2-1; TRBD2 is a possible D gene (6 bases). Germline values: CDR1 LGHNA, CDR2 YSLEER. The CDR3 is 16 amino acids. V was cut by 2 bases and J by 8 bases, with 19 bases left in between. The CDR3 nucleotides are TGCGCCAGCAGCCAACACTTAGCGGAACTTAGGGATGAGCAGTTCTTC. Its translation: CASSQHLAELRDEQFF.

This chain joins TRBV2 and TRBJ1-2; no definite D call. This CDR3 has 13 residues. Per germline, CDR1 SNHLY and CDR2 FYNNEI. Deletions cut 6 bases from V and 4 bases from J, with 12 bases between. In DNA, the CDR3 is TGTGCCAGCAGAACCGATCGTACCTATGGCTACACCTTC. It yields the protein CASRTDRTYGYTF.

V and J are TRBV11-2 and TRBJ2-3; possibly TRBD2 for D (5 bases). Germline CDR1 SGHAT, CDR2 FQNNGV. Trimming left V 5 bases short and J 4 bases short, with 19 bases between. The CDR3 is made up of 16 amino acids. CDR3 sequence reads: CASSPRGSDTADTQYF. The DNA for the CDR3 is TGTGCCAGCAGCCCAAGAGGGTCCGACACGGCAGATACGCAGTATTTT.

The CDR3 region has the DNA TGTGCCAGCAGGAGCGGACAGATCACTGAAGCTTTCTTT. This encodes CASRSGQITEAFF. V is TRBV28 and J is TRBJ1-1, with TRBD1 as a possible D gene (6 bases). Germline V gene lookup returns CDR1 MDHEN and CDR2 SYDVKM. This CDR3 has 13 amino acids. V was clipped by 6 bases and J by 4 bases, with 12 bases between them.

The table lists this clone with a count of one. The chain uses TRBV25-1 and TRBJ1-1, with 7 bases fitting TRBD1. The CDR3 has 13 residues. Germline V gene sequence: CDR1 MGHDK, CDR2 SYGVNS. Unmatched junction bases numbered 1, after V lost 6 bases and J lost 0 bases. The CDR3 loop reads CASSGQVNTEAFF. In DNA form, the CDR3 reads TGTGCCAGCAGCGGACAGGTGAACACTGAAGCTTTCTTT.

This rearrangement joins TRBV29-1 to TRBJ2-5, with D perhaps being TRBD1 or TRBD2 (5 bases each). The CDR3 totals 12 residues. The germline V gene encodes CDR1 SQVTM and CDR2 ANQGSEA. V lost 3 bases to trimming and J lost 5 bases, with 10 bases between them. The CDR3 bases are TGCAGCGTTGACGGCAGGGACGAGACCCAGTACTTC. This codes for CSVDGRDETQYF.

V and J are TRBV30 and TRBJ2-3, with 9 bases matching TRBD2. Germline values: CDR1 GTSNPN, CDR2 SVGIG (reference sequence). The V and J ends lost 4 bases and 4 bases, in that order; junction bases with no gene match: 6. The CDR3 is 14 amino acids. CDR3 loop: CAWTAGGPADTQYF. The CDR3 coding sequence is TGTGCCTGGACGGCGGGGGGGCCTGCAGATACGCAGTATTTT. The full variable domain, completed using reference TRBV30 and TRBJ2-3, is SQTIHQWPATLVQPVGSPLSLECTVEGTSNPNLYWYRQAAGRGLQLLFYSVGIGQISSEVPQNLSASRPQDRQFILSSKKLLLSDSGFYLCAWTAGGPADTQYFGPGTRLTVL.

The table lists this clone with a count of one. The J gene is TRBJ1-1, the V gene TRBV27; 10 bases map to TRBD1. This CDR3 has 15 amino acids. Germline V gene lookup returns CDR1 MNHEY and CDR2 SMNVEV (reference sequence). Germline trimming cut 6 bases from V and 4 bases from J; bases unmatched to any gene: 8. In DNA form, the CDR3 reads TGTGCCAGCAGCGACCGGGACAGGGGTATCACTGAAGCTTTCTTT. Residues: CASSDRDRGITEAFF.

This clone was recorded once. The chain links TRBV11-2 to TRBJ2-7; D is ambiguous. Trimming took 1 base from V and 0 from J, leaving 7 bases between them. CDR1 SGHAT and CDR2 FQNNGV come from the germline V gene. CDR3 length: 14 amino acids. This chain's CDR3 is CASSLARSSYEQYF. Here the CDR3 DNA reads TGTGCCAGCAGCTTAGCTCGGAGCTCCTACGAGCAGTACTTC.

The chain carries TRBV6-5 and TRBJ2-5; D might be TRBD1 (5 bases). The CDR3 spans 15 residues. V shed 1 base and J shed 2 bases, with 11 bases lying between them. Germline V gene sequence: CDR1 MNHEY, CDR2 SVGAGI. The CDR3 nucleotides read TGTGCCAGCAGTTACTATTGGACAAGACAAGAGACCCAGTACTTC. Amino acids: CASSYYWTRQETQYF.

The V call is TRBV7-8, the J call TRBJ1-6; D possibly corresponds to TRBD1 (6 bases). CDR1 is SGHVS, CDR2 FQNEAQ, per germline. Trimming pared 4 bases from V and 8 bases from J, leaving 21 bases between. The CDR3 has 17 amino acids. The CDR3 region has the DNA TGTGCCAGCAGCTCCCCGGGGTTTGGGGGCATCGATTCACCCCTCCACTTT. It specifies CASSSPGFGGIDSPLHF.

CDR3 amino acids: CSVGGAEDYEQYF. Here the CDR3 DNA reads TGCAGCGTTGGGGGGGCAGAAGACTACGAGCAGTACTTC. This sequence joins TRBV29-1 and TRBJ2-7; D might be TRBD1 or TRBD2, each matching 6 bases. The V end was cut by 4 bases, the J end by 3 bases, with 13 bases between. This CDR3 has 13 amino acids. Germline V gene data show CDR1 as SQVTM and CDR2 as ANQGSEA.

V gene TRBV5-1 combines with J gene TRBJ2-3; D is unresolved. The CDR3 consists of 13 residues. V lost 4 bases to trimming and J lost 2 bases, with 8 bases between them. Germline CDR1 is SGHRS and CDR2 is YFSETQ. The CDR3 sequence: CASSAGYTDTQYF. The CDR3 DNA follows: TGCGCCAGCAGCGCCGGATACACAGATACGCAGTATTTT.

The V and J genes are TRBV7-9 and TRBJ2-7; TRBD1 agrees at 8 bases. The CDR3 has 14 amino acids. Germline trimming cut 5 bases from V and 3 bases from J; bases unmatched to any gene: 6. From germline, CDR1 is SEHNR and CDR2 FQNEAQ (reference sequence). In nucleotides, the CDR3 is TGTGCCAGCAGCCCAGGGGGCAGCATCTACGAGCAGTACTTC. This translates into CASSPGGSIYEQYF. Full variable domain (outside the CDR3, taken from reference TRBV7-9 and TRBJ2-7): DTGVSQNPRHKITKRGQNVTFRCDPISEHNRLYWYRQTLGQGPEFLTYFQNEAQLEKSRLLSDRFSAERPKGSFSTLEIQRTEQGDSAMYLCASSPGGSIYEQYFGPGTRLTVT.